This record concerns one TCR beta chain sequence. This record belongs to a study of cytomegalovirus exposure and HLA in healthy donors. It was with 60 Vbeta and 13 Jbeta primers that the PCR ran. Assay used: immunoSEQ multiplex PCR; TCRdb lists only in-frame clones, some missing. The data hold around 150,000 clones, with roughly 89% observed a single time. Trimming removed 6 bases from V and 3 bases from J, with 15 bases in between. Looked up from germline, CDR1 is ENHRY and CDR2 is SYGVKD. The CDR3 length is 15 residues. This TCR derives from a woman younger than 45 in good health and CMV-seronegative. The sample taken for sequencing was PBMCs. This chain uses TRBV10-3 with TRBJ2-1; D gene ambiguous. The CDR3 reads CAISPNMENYNEQFF. The CDR3 DNA reads as TGTGCCATCAGCCCCAATATGGAGAACTACAATGAGCAGTTCTTC.